The rows below give T cell receptor beta chains drawn from one sample of a study of T-cell reconstitution after alpha-beta-depleted transplantation in children. TCRdb re-called the PCR reads through MiXCR, storing one row per CDR3 protein. Of 210,000 or so distinct CDR3 sequences listed, roughly 11% were seen once; the top ten hold approximately 30%. Material: PBMCs, obtained before TCRalphabeta/CD19-depleted stem cell transplant. All receptors come from a child under two years old with acute myeloid leukemia, due to receive a stem cell transplant. Each CDR3 is given with its conserved first and last residue. The D gene is left open where the match is weak. The size of a clone is reported for some rows only, either as once, few or many, or as a class for expanded clones.

D: NA
V: TRBV12-3/TRBV12-4
size: many
J: TRBJ2-1
length: 14
CDR3: CASSPGRAYNEQFF
DNA: TGTGCCAGCAGTCCGGGACGGGCCTACAATGAGCAGTTCTTC

D: TRBD1
V: TRBV7-2
size: many
J: TRBJ1-2
length: 15
CDR3: CASSLRTGSNYGYTF
DNA: TGTGCCAGCAGCCTCCGGACAGGGTCTAACTATGGCTACACCTTC

D: NA
V: TRBV5-1
size: many
J: TRBJ2-1
length: 15
CDR3: CASSLLGDSYNEQFF
DNA: TGCGCCAGCAGCTTGCTAGGGGACTCCTACAATGAGCAGTTCTTC

D: TRBD1
V: TRBV11-2
size: NA
J: TRBJ2-7
length: 17
CDR3: CASSFPLGQVGTYERYF
DNA: TGTGCCAGCAGCTTTCCCCTTGGACAGGTGGGGACCTACGAGCGGTACTTC

D: NA
V: TRBV5-1
size: many
J: TRBJ1-4
length: 13
CDR3: CASSLGDNEKLFF
DNA: TGCGCCAGCAGCTTAGGGGATAATGAAAAACTGTTTTTT

D: TRBD1
V: TRBV2
size: few
J: TRBJ2-1
length: 14
CDR3: CASRTGSPGNEQFF
DNA: TGTGCCAGCAGGACAGGGTCCCCTGGCAATGAGCAGTTCTTC

D: TRBD2
V: TRBV10-3
size: many
J: TRBJ2-3
length: 15
CDR3: CAISEASGGTDTQYF
DNA: TGTGCCATCAGTGAGGCTAGCGGCGGCACAGATACGCAGTATTTT

D: NA
V: TRBV6-1
size: many
J: TRBJ1-2
length: 15
CDR3: CASSEERGRNYGYTF
DNA: TGTGCCAGCAGTGAAGAGAGGGGGAGGAACTATGGCTACACCTTC

D: TRBD1
V: TRBV12-3/TRBV12-4
size: many
J: TRBJ2-2
length: 15
CDR3: CASSPGTGRSGELFF
DNA: TGTGCCAGCAGCCCGGGGACAGGGCGGTCCGGGGAGCTGTTTTTT

D: NA
V: TRBV5-1
size: once
J: TRBJ2-2
length: 14
CDR3: CAISPRQPSGELFF
DNA: TGCGCCATCAGCCCCAGACAGCCCTCCGGGGAGCTGTTTTTT

D: NA
V: TRBV30
size: many
J: TRBJ1-1
length: 11
CDR3: CAGAQGTEAFF
DNA: TGTGCCGGCGCTCAGGGTACTGAAGCTTTCTTT

D: TRBD1
V: TRBV11-3
size: NA
J: TRBJ2-3
length: 16
CDR3: CASSLDGTGGADTQYF
DNA: TGTGCCAGCAGCTTAGATGGGACAGGGGGCGCAGATACGCAGTATTTT

D: NA
V: TRBV2
size: many
J: TRBJ2-1
length: 12
CDR3: CASSELWYEQFF
DNA: TGTGCCAGCAGTGAACTCTGGTATGAGCAGTTCTTC

D: TRBD1
V: TRBV28
size: NA
J: TRBJ2-2
length: 16
CDR3: CASSLAGTGGIGELFF
DNA: TGTGCCAGCAGTTTGGCCGGGACAGGGGGCATTGGGGAGCTGTTTTTT

D: NA
V: TRBV19
size: NA
J: TRBJ1-4
length: 16
CDR3: CASSHPGGGPSEKLFF
DNA: TGTGCCAGTAGTCACCCCGGTGGGGGTCCCTCCGAAAAACTGTTTTTT

D: NA
V: TRBV19
size: many
J: TRBJ1-6
length: 13
CDR3: CASRTGYNSPLHF
DNA: TGTGCCAGTCGAACAGGGTATAATTCACCCCTCCACTTT

D: NA
V: TRBV15
size: NA
J: TRBJ1-1
length: 16
CDR3: CATSRDPVLVNTEAFF
DNA: TGTGCCACCAGCAGGGACCCCGTCCTGGTGAACACTGAAGCTTTCTTT

D: TRBD1
V: TRBV12-3/TRBV12-4
size: many
J: TRBJ2-7
length: 15
CDR3: CASSGQGSFSYEQYF
DNA: TGTGCCAGCAGCGGACAGGGGTCCTTCTCCTACGAGCAGTACTTC

D: NA
V: TRBV28
size: few
J: TRBJ2-1
length: 13
CDR3: CASSLGSHNEQFF
DNA: TGTGCCAGCAGCCTGGGGAGTCACAATGAGCAGTTCTTC

D: NA
V: TRBV29-1
size: many
J: TRBJ1-1
length: 12
CDR3: CSVVRKNTEAFF
DNA: TGCAGCGTTGTCCGAAAGAACACTGAAGCTTTCTTT

D: NA
V: TRBV10-3
size: once
J: TRBJ2-7
length: 15
CDR3: CDISESRGGLDEQYF
DNA: TGTGACATCAGTGAGTCGAGGGGGGGGCTCGACGAGCAGTACTTC

D: NA
V: TRBV5-1
size: many
J: TRBJ1-1
length: 15
CDR3: CASSLDATLNTEAFF
DNA: TGCGCCAGCAGCTTGGACGCGACTTTGAACACTGAAGCTTTCTTT

D: TRBD1
V: TRBV7-9
size: many
J: TRBJ2-1
length: 16
CDR3: CASSSIPGTGIFEQFF
DNA: TGTGCCAGCAGTTCCATCCCCGGGACAGGCATTTTTGAGCAGTTCTTC